This T cell receptor (beta chain) was profiled in a study of T cell responses to AZD1222 COVID-19 vaccine. V was clipped by 4 bases and J by 12 bases, with 19 bases between them. The CDR3 totals 14 residues. Per the germline V gene, CDR1 is LNHDA and CDR2 is SQIVND (reference sequence). Profiling relied on immunoSEQ multiplex PCR, and the TCRdb table lists in-frame clones only, not all of them. Of approximately 190,000 clones in the sample, roughly 91% were seen once. The V call is TRBV19, the J call TRBJ2-1; weak D call: TRBD2 (6 bases). This clonotype was obtained from an adult in good health. The source was peripheral blood, collected on day 0 of AZD1222 vaccination. CDR3 nucleotides: TGTGCCAGTAGTACGTCCGGGGGACTTGTTGGGCAGTTCTTC. Protein sequence: CASSTSGGLVGQFF.